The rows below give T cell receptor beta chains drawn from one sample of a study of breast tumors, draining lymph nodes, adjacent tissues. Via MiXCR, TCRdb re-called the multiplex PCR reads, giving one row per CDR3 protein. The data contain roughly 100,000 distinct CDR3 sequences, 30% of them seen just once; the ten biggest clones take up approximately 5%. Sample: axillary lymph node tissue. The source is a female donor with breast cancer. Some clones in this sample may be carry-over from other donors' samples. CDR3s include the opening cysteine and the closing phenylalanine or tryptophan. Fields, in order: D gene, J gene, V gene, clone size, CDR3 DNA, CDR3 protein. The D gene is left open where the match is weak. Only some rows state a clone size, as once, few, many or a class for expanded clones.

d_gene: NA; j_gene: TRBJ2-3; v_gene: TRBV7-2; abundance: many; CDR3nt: TGTGCCAGCAGCTTGCAGAGCACAGATACGCAGTATTTT; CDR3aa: CASSLQSTDTQYF
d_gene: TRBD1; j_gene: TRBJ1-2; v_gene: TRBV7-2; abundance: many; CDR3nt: TGTGCCAGCAGCTTAGTGGGACAGGGATGGGATGGCTACCCCTTC; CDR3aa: CASSLVGQGWDGYPF
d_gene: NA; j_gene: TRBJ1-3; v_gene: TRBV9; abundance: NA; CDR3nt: TGTGCCAGCAGCGCTCACAGGGCTGGAAACACCATATATTTT; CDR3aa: CASSAHRAGNTIYF
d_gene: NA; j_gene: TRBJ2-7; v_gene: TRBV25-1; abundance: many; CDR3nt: TGTGCCAGCAGTGAGGAGGCTAGATACGAGCAGTACTTC; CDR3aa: CASSEEARYEQYF
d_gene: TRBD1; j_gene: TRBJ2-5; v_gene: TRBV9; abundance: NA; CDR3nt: TGTGCCAGCAGTTACCGCGGGGACAGGGGGGAGACCCAGTACTTC; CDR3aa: CASSYRGDRGETQYF
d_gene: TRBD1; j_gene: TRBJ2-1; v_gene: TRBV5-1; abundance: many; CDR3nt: TGCGCCAGCAGCTTGGGACAGGGCGATGAGCAGTTCTTC; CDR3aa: CASSLGQGDEQFF
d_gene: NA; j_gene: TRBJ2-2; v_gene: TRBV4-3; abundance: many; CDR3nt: TGCGCCAGCAGCCAAGTATCTTTGCGGGCGAACACCGGGGAGCTGTTTTTT; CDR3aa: CASSQVSLRANTGELFF
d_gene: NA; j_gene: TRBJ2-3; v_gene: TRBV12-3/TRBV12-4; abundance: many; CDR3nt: TGTGCCAGCAGCTGGACCGAAGGCACATATACGCAGTATTTT; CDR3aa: CASSWTEGTYTQYF
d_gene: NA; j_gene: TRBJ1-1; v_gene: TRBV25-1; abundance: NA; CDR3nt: TGTGCCAGCGGGCCCCAGTCCACTGAAGCTTTCTTT; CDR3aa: CASGPQSTEAFF
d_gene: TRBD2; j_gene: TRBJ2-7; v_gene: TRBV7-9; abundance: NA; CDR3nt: TGTGCCAGCAGCCCGAAGGCGGGAGACTCCTACGAGCAGCGCTTC; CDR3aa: CASSPKAGDSYEQRF
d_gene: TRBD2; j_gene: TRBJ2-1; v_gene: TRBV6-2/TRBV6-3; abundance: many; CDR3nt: TGTGCCAGCAGAATCAGCGGGGGAGGGAATGAGCAGTTCTTC; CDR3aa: CASRISGGGNEQFF
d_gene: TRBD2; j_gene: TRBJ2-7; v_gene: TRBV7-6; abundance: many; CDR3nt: TGTGCCAGCAGCTTAGAAGCGGGGGGCGTCGAGCAGTACTTC; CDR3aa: CASSLEAGGVEQYF
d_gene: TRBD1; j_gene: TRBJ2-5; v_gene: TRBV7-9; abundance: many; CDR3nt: TGTGCCAGCAGCACTACCTTCATGACACGGACAGGGTGGGAGACCCAGTACTTC; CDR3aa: CASSTTFMTRTGWETQYF
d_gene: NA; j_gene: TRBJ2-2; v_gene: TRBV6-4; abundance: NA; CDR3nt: TGTGCCAGCAGTGACTCGACTAGCGGGGAGCTGTTTTTT; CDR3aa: CASSDSTSGELFF
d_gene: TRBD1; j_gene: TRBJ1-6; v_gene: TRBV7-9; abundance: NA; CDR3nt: TGTGCCAGCAGCTTAGAGGGGGCTGGAAATTCACCCCTCCACTTT; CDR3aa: CASSLEGAGNSPLHF
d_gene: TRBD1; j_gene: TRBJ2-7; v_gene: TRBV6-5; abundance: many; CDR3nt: TGTGCCAGCAGCCGGGACAGGAGTTTCTACGAGCAGTACTTC; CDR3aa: CASSRDRSFYEQYF
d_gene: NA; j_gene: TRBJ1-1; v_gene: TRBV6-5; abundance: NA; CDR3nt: TGTGCCAGCAGACGCAACCTACAGGGTCGGACTGAAGCTTTCTTT; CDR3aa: CASRRNLQGRTEAFF
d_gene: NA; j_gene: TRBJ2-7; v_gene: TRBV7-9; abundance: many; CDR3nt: TGTGCCAGCAGCTTAGCGCAAACAGGGCGAGGCGAGCAGTACTTC; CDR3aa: CASSLAQTGRGEQYF
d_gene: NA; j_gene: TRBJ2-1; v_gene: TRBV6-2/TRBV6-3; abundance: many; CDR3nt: TGTGCCAGCAGTCCTCGGGCGGAGGGGAACAATGAGCAGTTCTTC; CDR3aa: CASSPRAEGNNEQFF
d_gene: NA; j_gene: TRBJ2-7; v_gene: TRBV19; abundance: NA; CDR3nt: TGTGCCGGCAGTATTTTTTACAGTTATGGTACGACCTACGAGCAGTACTTC; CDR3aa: CAGSIFYSYGTTYEQYF
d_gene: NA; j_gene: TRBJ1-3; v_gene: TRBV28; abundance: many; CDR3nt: TGTGCCAGCAGGGGGAGGGTGGGAGGAAACACCATATATTTT; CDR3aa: CASRGRVGGNTIYF
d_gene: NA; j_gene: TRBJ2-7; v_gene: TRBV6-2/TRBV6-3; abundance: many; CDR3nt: TGTGCCAGCAGTTACGGGCGACCCTACGAGCAGTACTTC; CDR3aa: CASSYGRPYEQYF
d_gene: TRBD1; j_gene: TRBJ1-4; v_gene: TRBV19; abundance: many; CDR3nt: TGTGCCAGTAGCGAACCCGGGACAGGGGGCGGCTACGAAAAACTGTTTTTT; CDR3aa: CASSEPGTGGGYEKLFF
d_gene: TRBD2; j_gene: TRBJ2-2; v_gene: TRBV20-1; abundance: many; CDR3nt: TGCAGTGCTACTAGCGGGGACCGCGGGGAGCTGTTTTTT; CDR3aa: CSATSGDRGELFF
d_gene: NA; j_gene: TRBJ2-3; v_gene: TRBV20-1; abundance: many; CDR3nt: TGCAGTGCTAGTAAGTCGGCGCGGATTGATACGCAGTATTTT; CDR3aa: CSASKSARIDTQYF
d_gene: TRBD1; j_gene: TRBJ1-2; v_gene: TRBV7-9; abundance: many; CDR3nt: TGTGCCAGCAGCCCGTTGACAGGGTTCTATGGCTACACCTTC; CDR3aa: CASSPLTGFYGYTF
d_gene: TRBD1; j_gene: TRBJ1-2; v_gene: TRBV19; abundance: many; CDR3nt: TGTGCCAGTAGTATGGGGGACAGTCATGGCTACACCTTC; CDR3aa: CASSMGDSHGYTF
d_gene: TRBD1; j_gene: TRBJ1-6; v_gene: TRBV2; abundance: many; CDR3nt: TGTGCCAGCAGTAAGACGGGACAGGGTAATTCACCCCTCCACTTT; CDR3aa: CASSKTGQGNSPLHF
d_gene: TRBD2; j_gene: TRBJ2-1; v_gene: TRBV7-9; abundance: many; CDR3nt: TGTGCCAGCAGCTTCCAGATAGCGGGAGGGCAAGCCGATGAGCAGTTCTTC; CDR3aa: CASSFQIAGGQADEQFF
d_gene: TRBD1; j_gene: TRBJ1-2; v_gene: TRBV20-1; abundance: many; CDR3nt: TGCAGTGCTAGAGACCCGAAGGGACAGGGAAACTATGGCTACACCTTC; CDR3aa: CSARDPKGQGNYGYTF
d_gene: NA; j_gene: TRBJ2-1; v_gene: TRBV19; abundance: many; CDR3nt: TGTGCCAGTAGTATAGATTTGGGGGTACGTGAGCAGTTCTTC; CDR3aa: CASSIDLGVREQFF
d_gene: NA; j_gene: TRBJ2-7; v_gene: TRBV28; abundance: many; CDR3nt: TGTGCCAGCACCCGGTACAGGTCGGGAGAGCAGTACTTC; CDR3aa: CASTRYRSGEQYF
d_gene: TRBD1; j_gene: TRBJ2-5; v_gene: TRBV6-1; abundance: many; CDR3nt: TGTGCCAGCACTAGGACAGGGCTGTTGTACCAAGAGACCCAGTACTTC; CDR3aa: CASTRTGLLYQETQYF
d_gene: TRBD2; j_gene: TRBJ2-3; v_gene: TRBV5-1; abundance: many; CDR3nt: TGCGCCAGCAGCTTGGCCGGGACTAGCGGAATTAGCACAGGTACGCAGTATTTT; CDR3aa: CASSLAGTSGISTGTQYF
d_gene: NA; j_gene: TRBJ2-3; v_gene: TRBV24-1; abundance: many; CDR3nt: TGTGCCACCGGCAACACAGATACGCAGTATTTT; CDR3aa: CATGNTDTQYF
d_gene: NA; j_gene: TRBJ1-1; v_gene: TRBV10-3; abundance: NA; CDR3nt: TGTGCCATCAGTGGCGGTCGGAACACTGAAGCTTTCTTT; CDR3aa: CAISGGRNTEAFF
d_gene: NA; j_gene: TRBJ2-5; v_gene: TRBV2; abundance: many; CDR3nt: TGTGCCAGCAACGCCCAGGGACTTCAAGAGACCCAGTACTTC; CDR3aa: CASNAQGLQETQYF
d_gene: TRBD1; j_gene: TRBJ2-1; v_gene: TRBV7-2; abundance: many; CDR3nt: TGTGCCAGCAGCCCGGGACAGTACAATGAGCAGTTCTTC; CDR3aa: CASSPGQYNEQFF
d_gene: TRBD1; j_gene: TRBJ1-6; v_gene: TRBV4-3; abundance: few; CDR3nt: TGCGCCAGCAGCCAAGATCCGGACAGGGGGCCCCTCCACTTT; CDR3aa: CASSQDPDRGPLHF
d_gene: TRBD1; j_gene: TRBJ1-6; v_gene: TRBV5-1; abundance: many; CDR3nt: TGCGCCAGCAGCAAGGGGGACAGGACGGGTAATTCACCCCTCCACTTT; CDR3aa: CASSKGDRTGNSPLHF
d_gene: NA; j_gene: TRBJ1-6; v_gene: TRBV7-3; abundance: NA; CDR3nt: TGTGCCAGCAGCTCGGGGTTTGGCCTCCACTTT; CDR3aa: CASSSGFGLHF
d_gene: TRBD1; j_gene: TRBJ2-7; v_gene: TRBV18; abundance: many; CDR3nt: TGTGCCAGCTCACCCCTTCAGGGGGCGGACGAGCAGTACTTC; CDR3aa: CASSPLQGADEQYF
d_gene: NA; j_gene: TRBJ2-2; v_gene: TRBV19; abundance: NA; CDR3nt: TGTGCCAGTAACCCCGGGGAGCTGTTTTTT; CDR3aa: CASNPGELFF
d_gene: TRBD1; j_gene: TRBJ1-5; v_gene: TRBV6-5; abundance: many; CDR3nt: TGTGCCAGCAGCTCGGGACAGGGATATAATCAGCCCCAGCATTTT; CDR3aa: CASSSGQGYNQPQHF
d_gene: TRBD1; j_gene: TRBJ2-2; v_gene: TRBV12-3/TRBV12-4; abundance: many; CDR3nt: TGTGCCAGCAGTCCCCGACAGGGTGAGCTGTTTTTT; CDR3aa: CASSPRQGELFF
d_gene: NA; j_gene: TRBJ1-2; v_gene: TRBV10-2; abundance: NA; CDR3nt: TGCGCCAGCAGTGGCGCGGAGACAGAAGTTAACTATGGCTACACCTTC; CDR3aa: CASSGAETEVNYGYTF
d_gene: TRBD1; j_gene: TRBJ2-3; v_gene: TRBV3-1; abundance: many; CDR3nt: TGTGCCAGCAGCCACCGGGACAGGGATCCAACGCAGTATTTT; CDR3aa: CASSHRDRDPTQYF
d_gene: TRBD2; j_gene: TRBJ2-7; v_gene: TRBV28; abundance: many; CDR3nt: TGTGCCAGCAGTCCCTGGACTAGCGGGGTCTCCTACGAGCAGTACTTC; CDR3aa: CASSPWTSGVSYEQYF
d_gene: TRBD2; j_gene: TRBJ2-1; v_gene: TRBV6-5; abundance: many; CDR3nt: TGTGCCAGCAGTTACTCTGCTAGCGGGAGAGGTGAGCAGTTCTTC; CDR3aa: CASSYSASGRGEQFF
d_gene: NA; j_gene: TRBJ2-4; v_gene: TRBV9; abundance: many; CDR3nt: TGTGCCAGCAGAGTGCCGGGACTTATTTCCCACCTTCTAGCCAAAAACATTCAGTACTTC; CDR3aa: CASRVPGLISHLLAKNIQYF
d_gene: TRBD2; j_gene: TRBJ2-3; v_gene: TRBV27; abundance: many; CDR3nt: TGTGCCAGCAGTTTACTAGCGGGGGGCTTCACAGATACGCAGTATTTT; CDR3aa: CASSLLAGGFTDTQYF
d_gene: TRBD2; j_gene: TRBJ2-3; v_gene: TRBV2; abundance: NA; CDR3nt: TGTGCCAGCAGGGCGACTAGCGGGAGCACAGATACGCAGTATTTT; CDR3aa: CASRATSGSTDTQYF
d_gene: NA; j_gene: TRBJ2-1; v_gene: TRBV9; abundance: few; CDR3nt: TGTGCCAGCAGCCCCCTAGGCAGGGGGGCGCTTAACACTGAGCAGTTCTTC; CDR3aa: CASSPLGRGALNTEQFF
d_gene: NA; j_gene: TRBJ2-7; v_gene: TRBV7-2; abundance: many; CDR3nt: TGTGCCAGCAGCTTAGTTAGCGGAGGGATTTACGAGCAGTACTTC; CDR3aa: CASSLVSGGIYEQYF